The 25 T cell receptor beta chains in this list originate from one sample, sequenced in a study of molecular identifiers for immune sequencing clone quantification. TCRdb independently ran MiXCR on the PCR reads; one entry per CDR3 protein. The sample records about 100,000 distinct CDR3 sequences, roughly 38% being singletons. The sample was naive CD8+ T cells from blood, with Jurkat cell RNA spiked in. Sample subset: FACS-sorted CD8+CD4-CCR7+CD45RA+ naive T cells. The receptor source for this set is a human donor in good health. Some libraries in this study had Jurkat cell RNA spiked in.

This clonotype was seen many times. This rearrangement joins TRBV7-9 to TRBJ2-5; possibly TRBD1 for D (6 bases). This CDR3 is built from 15 residues. V lost 5 bases, J lost 3 bases, and 16 bases lay in between. CDR1 and CDR2 (germline): SEHNR, FQNEAQ (reference sequence). As DNA, the CDR3 is TGTGCCAGCAGCCCGCCCACGAGGGGGAAAGAGACCCAGTACTTC. Translated, it gives CASSPPTRGKETQYF.

This clonotype was counted many times. The chain employs TRBV6-1 and TRBJ1-5; perhaps TRBD1 as D (5 bases). The CDR3 has 12 residues. The V end lost 9 bases, the J end lost 6 bases, and 12 bases lay between the germline ends. Germline lookup yields CDR1 MNHNS and CDR2 SASEGT. The CDR3 DNA follows: TGTGCCAGTGGACAAATCGGTCAGCCCCAGCATTTT. Translation: CASGQIGQPQHF.

The chain has TRBV20-1 and TRBJ2-7; D gene ambiguous. The CDR3 runs to 13 residues. The V and J ends lost 4 bases and 3 bases respectively, with 13 bases between them. Germline lookup yields CDR1 DFQATT and CDR2 SNEGSKA (reference sequence). CDR3 DNA sequence: TGCAGTGCTACCGAGGACCCCCTCTACGAGCAGTACTTC. Protein sequence: CSATEDPLYEQYF.

This clonotype was observed many times. The rearrangement links TRBV15 to TRBJ2-7; D is undetermined. The V and J ends lost 4 bases and 7 bases respectively, with 11 bases between them. The CDR3 is made up of 12 amino acids. CDR1 is LNHNV and CDR2 is YYDKDF in the germline V gene (reference sequence). The chain's CDR3 is CATSTSDGEQYF. CDR3 sequence (DNA): TGTGCCACCAGCACATCGGACGGGGAGCAGTACTTC.

This clonotype was seen a few times. The genes are TRBV5-4 and TRBJ2-7; TRBD1 matches 10 bases. V gave up 3 bases and J gave up 2 bases; unmatched junction bases: 2. The length of the CDR3 is 14 residues. Germline CDR1 and CDR2: SGHNT and YYREEE (reference sequence). The CDR3 nucleotides read TGTGCCAGCAGCTGGGGACAGGGGACCTACGAGCAGTACTTC. This translates into CASSWGQGTYEQYF.

As to this clonotype: This sequence may be a read error, since a much larger clone differs from it by one base. This chain connects TRBV28 to TRBJ2-7; 11 positions match TRBD2. CDR1 is MDHEN and CDR2 is SYDVKM in the germline V gene. CDR3 size: 14 residues. CDR3 nucleotide sequence: TGTGCCTGCAGTTTAGCGGGAGGGCGGGAGGAGCAGTACTTC. It encodes CACSLAGGREEQYF.

This clonotype has a count of ten or more. The gene calls are TRBV28 and TRBJ2-4; D ambiguous. V lost 5 bases to trimming and J lost 9 bases, with 20 bases between them. The CDR3 contains 15 residues. CDR1 and CDR2 from the germline V gene are MDHEN and SYDVKM. The CDR3 DNA is TGTGCCAGCAGTGTAGAGGTGCCGCCTCCGGGCATTCAGTACTTC. The encoded protein is CASSVEVPPPGIQYF.

The gene calls are TRBV28 and TRBJ1-4, with TRBD1 matching over 8 bases. The V segment lost 3 bases and the J segment 8 bases; nucleotides outside the gene matches: 14. Germline V gene data show CDR1 as MDHEN and CDR2 as SYDVKM. This CDR3 contains 17 residues. The CDR3 reads CASSFRTGLLRSEKLFF. CDR3 DNA: TGTGCCAGCAGTTTCAGGACAGGGCTACTCAGAAGCGAAAAACTGTTTTTT.

This clonotype came up once. One base away lies a much larger clone, so this may be a sequencing read error. This chain links TRBV20-1 with TRBJ2-6, with unresolved D. CDR1 and CDR2 from the germline V gene are DFQATT and SNEGSKA (reference sequence). The CDR3 is 12 residues long. Trimming removed 7 bases at V and 3 bases at J, with 7 bases between. CDR3 region: CSGYFGANVLTF. In nucleotides, the CDR3 is TGCAGTGGGTATTTTGGGGCCAACGTCCTGACTTTC.

The rearrangement joins TRBV12-3 or TRBV12-4 to TRBJ1-5; possibly TRBD1 for D (5 bases). This CDR3 contains 13 residues. V was shortened by 3 bases and J by 6 bases, with 9 bases between the two germline ends. CDR3 nucleotides: TGTGCCAGCAGTTTCGGGGGTGGTCAGCCCCAGCATTTT. Its protein is CASSFGGGQPQHF.

This clonotype was observed many times. J is TRBJ2-5 and V is TRBV28; the D is unclear. Germline CDR1 reads MDHEN; CDR2 reads SYDVKM. The CDR3 has 15 residues. V lost 1 base and J lost 1, with 10 bases in between. CDR3: CASSLSVLPQETQYF. The CDR3 nucleotides read TGTGCCAGCAGTTTATCCGTACTCCCCCAAGAGACCCAGTACTTC.

The chain is built from TRBV6-2 or TRBV6-3 and TRBJ1-4; 7 nucleotides line up with TRBD1. Losses at the gene ends were 2 bases for V and 4 bases for J; bases not matched to a gene: 7. CDR3 length: 16 amino acids. CDR1 MNHEY and CDR2 SVGEGT come from the germline V gene. The CDR3 spells CASSYPEQGHNEKLFF. The CDR3 DNA sequence: TGTGCCAGCAGTTACCCGGAACAGGGGCATAATGAAAAACTGTTTTTT.

In this sample, this clonotype turned up many times. V is TRBV13 and J is TRBJ2-3; 8 bases line up with TRBD1. Germline V gene sequence: CDR1 PRHDT, CDR2 FYEKMQ (reference sequence). This CDR3 comprises 14 residues. The V and J ends lost 2 bases and 4 bases, in that order; junction bases with no gene match: 2. The CDR3 bases are TGTGCCAGCAGCTTAAGACAGGGGCCAGATACGCAGTATTTT. This gives the protein CASSLRQGPDTQYF. Drawing the rest from reference TRBV13 and TRBJ2-3, the complete variable domain is AAGVIQSPRHLIKEKRETATLKCYPIPRHDTVYWYQQGPGQDPQFLISFYEKMQSDKGSIPDRFSAQQFSDYHSELNMSSLELGDSALYFCASSLRQGPDTQYFGPGTRLTVL.

On this clonotype: Germline and junction disagree at one end, which may indicate a read error. The rearrangement links TRBV4-3 to TRBJ1-6; 9 nucleotides line up with TRBD1. The CDR3 totals 15 residues. Germline V gives CDR1 LGHNA, CDR2 YSLEER. CDR3 residues: CASSGSGTGNSPLPF. CDR3 sequence (DNA): TGCGCCAGCAGCGGGTCCGGGACAGGGAATTCACCCCTCCCCTTT.

The rearrangement links TRBV7-6 to TRBJ2-3, with TRBD2 identical over 7 bases. V lost 5 bases and J lost 1; bases outside the gene matches: 6. Germline values: CDR1 SGHVS, CDR2 FNYEAQ. This CDR3 region has 15 residues. The CDR3 DNA reads TGTGCCAGCAGCCTCGAGCGGGGACGCACAGATACGCAGTATTTT. It encodes CASSLERGRTDTQYF.

To note about this clonotype: One end of the junction is discordant with germline, which a read error may explain. V and J are TRBV4-1 and TRBJ2-3; the D gene is possibly TRBD2 (6 bases). Germline V gene data show CDR1 as MGHRA and CDR2 as YSYEKL. The CDR3 contains 15 residues. The CDR3 DNA is TGCACCAGCAGCCAGTCCCCGGGGACTCCAGATACGCAGTATTTT. It is translated as CTSSQSPGTPDTQYF.

The table lists this clonotype with a few counts. The gene calls are TRBV19 and TRBJ2-3; 7 positions match TRBD1. Germline values: CDR1 LNHDA, CDR2 SQIVND (reference sequence). J was trimmed by 2 bases and V by 7 bases; bases with no gene match: 6. The CDR3 sequence is 14 residues long. CDR3 loop: CASKKDRFTDTQYF. The CDR3 nucleotides are TGTGCCAGTAAAAAGGACAGGTTCACAGATACGCAGTATTTT.

There are a few counts of this clonotype. The genes are TRBV28 and TRBJ1-1; a weak D match, TRBD1 (5 bases). Germline CDR1 is MDHEN and CDR2 is SYDVKM. CDR3 length: 16 residues. V was trimmed by 3 bases and J by 0 bases, leaving 14 bases between them. Here the CDR3 reads CASSFPPTAMNTEAFF. The DNA for the CDR3 is TGTGCCAGCAGTTTCCCTCCGACAGCCATGAACACTGAAGCTTTCTTT.

This clonotype was observed a few times. The CDR3 reads CASSLRLAGVYEQYF. CDR3 DNA sequence: TGTGCCAGCAGTCTAAGACTAGCGGGAGTTTACGAGCAGTACTTC. The chain is built from TRBV28 and TRBJ2-7; TRBD2 agrees at 12 bases. Germline CDR1 and CDR2: MDHEN and SYDVKM. V gave up 5 bases and J gave up 4 bases; unmatched junction bases: 6. CDR3 size: 15 residues.

Regarding this clonotype: The CDR3 carries no conserved terminal phenylalanine or tryptophan, so it likely arises from a read error. The CDR3 nucleotides read TGTGCCAGCAAAGACAGGGGTTCAGATGAAGCTTTCTAT. Translated: CASKDRGSDEAFY. This chain connects TRBV6-2 or TRBV6-3 to TRBJ1-1, with 8 bases lining up with TRBD1. Looked up from germline, CDR1 is MNHEY and CDR2 is SVGEGT. The CDR3 spans 13 residues. V trimming: 7 bases; J trimming: 7 bases; junction bases outside the gene matches: 8.

This clonotype was seen a handful of times. The chain is built from TRBV19 and TRBJ2-3; 11 positions agree with TRBD2. The germline V gene encodes CDR1 LNHDA and CDR2 SQIVND (reference sequence). V shed 10 bases and J 6 bases; nucleotides not matched to a gene: 12. This CDR3 spans 15 amino acids. CDR3: CATATSGALTDTQYF. Here the CDR3 DNA reads TGTGCCACCGCGACTAGCGGGGCCCTCACCGATACGCAGTATTTT.

V and J are TRBV7-8 and TRBJ2-7; 10 bases agree with TRBD1. Germline V lookup: CDR1 SGHVS, CDR2 FQNEAQ. V shed 1 base, J shed 3 bases, and the junction held 3 bases outside the gene matches. The CDR3 spans 15 residues. The CDR3 DNA reads as TGTGCCAGCAGCTTAGGACAGGGGGCCTACTACGAGCAGTACTTC. Translated, it gives CASSLGQGAYYEQYF.

This clonotype was seen repeatedly, ten times or more. The chain employs TRBV7-9 and TRBJ2-5; perhaps TRBD2 as D (5 bases). The CDR3 is made up of 14 amino acids. V was shortened by 6 bases and J by 1 base, with 12 bases between the two germline ends. Germline assignment: CDR1 SEHNR and CDR2 FQNEAQ (reference sequence). This CDR3 is CASSPSEGQETQYF. CDR3 DNA: TGTGCCAGCAGTCCAAGCGAGGGCCAAGAGACCCAGTACTTC.

This clonotype was seen a few times. The chain employs TRBV7-9 and TRBJ2-7; 9 bases are a match to TRBD1. V shed 2 bases, J shed 6 bases, and the junction held 8 bases outside the gene matches. Germline V CDR1 and CDR2: SEHNR, FQNEAQ (reference sequence). This CDR3 is 15 amino acids long. The DNA for the CDR3 is TGTGCCAGCAGCTTACCCCCGGGACAGGGTGTCGAGCAGTACTTC. Its translation is CASSLPPGQGVEQYF.

The CDR3 coding sequence is TGCGCCAGCAGCTACGGACTAGCGGTCTCCTTCGTGCAGTACTTC. Translation: CASSYGLAVSFVQYF. The chain carries TRBV4-1 and TRBJ2-7, with 10 bases identical to TRBD2. The germline V gene has CDR1 MGHRA and CDR2 YSYEKL. CDR3 length equals 15 residues. Trimming removed 5 bases from V and 9 bases from J; junction bases left unmatched: 13.